The present entry profiles one T cell receptor beta chain with its context. What it binds is unknown. The data belong to a study of CD4 T cells in relation to SARS-CoV-2 and coronaviruses. Here immunoSEQ multiplex PCR was the method, and the copy in TCRdb shows in-frame clones only, minus some. The profile covers roughly 28,000 clones, with over 60% appearing a single time and 20% to 25% taken by the ten largest. Before the COVID-19 pandemic, during about 2010-2018, CD4+ T cells were taken from unexposed donors. Isolation of CD4+ T cells took place after less than 13 days in culture. The source material was CD4+ T cells from PBMCs, cultured in vitro. The receptor's source is a human donor in good health.

CDR3 sequence: CASSSRTEGNQPQHF. The CDR3, as DNA: TGTGCCAGCAGCTCCCGGACAGAGGGCAATCAGCCCCAGCATTTT. The genes are TRBV11-3 and TRBJ1-5; tentatively, D is TRBD1 (6 bases). The CDR3 length is 15 residues. Trimming pared 4 bases from V and 2 bases from J, leaving 12 bases between. Germline V gives CDR1 SGHNT, CDR2 YENEEA.